A selection of T cell receptor beta chains follows, all from one sample in a study of cytomegalovirus exposure and HLA in healthy donors. Sequencing was performed with immunoSEQ multiplex PCR; in TCRdb, only in-frame clones are kept and a portion is missing. The data show under 150,000 clones, over 70% seen once. The specimen was PBMCs. The receptors derive from a woman in her thirties or forties in good health and CMV-seronegative. Each CDR3 is given with its conserved first and last residue. Each record gives: J gene, clone size, V gene, D gene, CDR3 DNA, CDR3 protein. The D gene is left open where the match is weak. Clone size appears in some rows only: once, few, many, or a class for an expanded clone.

TRBJ1-2	NA	TRBV25-1	NA	TGTGCCAGCACAAGACAGGATAATGGCTACACCTTC	CASTRQDNGYTF
TRBJ2-7	NA	TRBV28	NA	TGTGCCAGCAGTCGCCTTTTATACGAGCAGTACTTC	CASSRLLYEQYF
TRBJ1-1	NA	TRBV10-2	NA	TGCGCCAGTGGTCAGGGAGGGACTGAAGCTTTCTTT	CASGQGGTEAFF
TRBJ1-2	NA	TRBV28	TRBD1	TGTGCCAGCAGACCAGGGGGCCAGTATGGCTACACCTTC	CASRPGGQYGYTF
TRBJ1-6	NA	TRBV7-2	NA	TGTGCCAGCAGCTTAGTGTCAGGCAGAGACCTCCACTTT	CASSLVSGRDLHF
TRBJ2-2	NA	TRBV6-5	TRBD1	TGTGCCAGTCATGACAGGGCGGGCACCGGGGAGCTGTTTTTT	CASHDRAGTGELFF
TRBJ1-1	NA	TRBV6-5	TRBD1	TGTGCCAGCAGTTATTTCGGGACAGGGGGAAACACTGAAGCTTTCTTT	CASSYFGTGGNTEAFF
TRBJ2-4	NA	TRBV25-1	NA	TGTGCCAGCAGTGCCGGGGGGGAGACAGGGTCCAAAAACATTCAGTACTTC	CASSAGGETGSKNIQYF
TRBJ2-7	NA	TRBV29-1	TRBD1	TGCAGCGTTCGTTCGGGACAGGTATACGAGCAGTACTTC	CSVRSGQVYEQYF
TRBJ2-3	NA	TRBV7-6	TRBD1	TGTGCCAGCAGCTTGACGACAGGGGCAGATACGCAGTATTTT	CASSLTTGADTQYF
TRBJ1-1	NA	TRBV18	NA	TGTGCCAGCTCACTGTTCGTACAGGCGAACACTGAAGCTTTCTTT	CASSLFVQANTEAFF
TRBJ1-6	once	TRBV19	NA	TGTGCCAGTAGCCAACGGGGGGATTCACCCCTCCACTTT	CASSQRGDSPLHF
TRBJ2-5	NA	TRBV4-2	NA	TGTGCCAGCAGCCAAGTTCGAGAGACCCAGTACTTC	CASSQVRETQYF
TRBJ1-2	NA	TRBV29-1	NA	TGCAGCGTGCATCAGGGGCGCGAAAATGGCTACACCTTC	CSVHQGRENGYTF
TRBJ1-5	NA	TRBV5-5	TRBD1	TGTGCCAGCAGACCCGGGACAGGGGAGAATCAGCCCCAGCATTTT	CASRPGTGENQPQHF
TRBJ2-7	NA	TRBV7-8	TRBD2	TGTGCCAGCAGCTTATGGGGGGGGTTGAACGAGCAGTACTTC	CASSLWGGLNEQYF
TRBJ2-1	NA	TRBV5-1	TRBD2	TGCGCCAGCAGCTTGTCAGCGGGGACCCACAATGAGCAGTTCTTC	CASSLSAGTHNEQFF
TRBJ2-7	NA	TRBV7-2	TRBD1	TGTGCCAGCAGCTTAGTAGCCGGTGGGACAGGGGGCTACGAGCAGTACTTC	CASSLVAGGTGGYEQYF
TRBJ2-1	NA	TRBV9	TRBD1	TGTGCCAGCAGCGTAGGGTGGGACAGGGGAGGCAATGAGCAGTTCTTC	CASSVGWDRGGNEQFF
TRBJ1-1	NA	TRBV2	NA	TGTGCCAGCAGGGCCTCACAGGGTAGAAACACTGAAGCTTTCTTT	CASRASQGRNTEAFF
TRBJ1-2	NA	TRBV6-5	NA	TGTGCCAGCAGTTACATAGGAGGGTATGGCTACACCTTC	CASSYIGGYGYTF
TRBJ2-2	few	TRBV19	NA	TGTGCCAGTACTCCCGGGGAGCTGTTTTTT	CASTPGELFF
TRBJ1-1	NA	TRBV28	NA	TGTGCCAGCAGTTTAGGTAGCAAAGCTTTCTTT	CASSLGSKAFF
TRBJ1-2	NA	TRBV4-3	NA	TGCGCCAGCAGCCAAGGAGGCGGGAACTATGGCTACACCTTC	CASSQGGGNYGYTF
TRBJ2-1	few	TRBV9	NA	TGTGCCAGCAGCCCAGGGGGGACGCAGAGGGAGCAGTTCTTC	CASSPGGTQREQFF
TRBJ2-7	NA	TRBV2	TRBD1	TGTGCCAGCAGCGGGACAGTTACCTACGAGCAGTACTTC	CASSGTVTYEQYF
TRBJ2-1	NA	TRBV7-9	TRBD2	TGTGCCAGCAGCAGACAGCGGGGCCGGGGGGACAATGAGCAGTTCTTC	CASSRQRGRGDNEQFF
TRBJ2-3	NA	TRBV2	NA	TGTGCCAGCACCGGGAACACAGATACGCAGTATTTT	CASTGNTDTQYF
TRBJ1-5	NA	TRBV6-5	NA	TGTGCCAGCAGCCGCCTAGCTCGTCAGCCCCAGCATTTT	CASSRLARQPQHF
TRBJ2-7	NA	TRBV5-1	TRBD1	TGCGCCAGCAGCTTGGATTCCGGGACAGGGGGCAGGGAGCAGTACTTC	CASSLDSGTGGREQYF
TRBJ1-6	NA	TRBV28	NA	TGTGCCAGCAGTTTCTGGGGGGATAATTCACCCCTCCACTTT	CASSFWGDNSPLHF
TRBJ1-1	NA	TRBV18	NA	TGTGCCAGCTCACAGTCCCCACTTCCGCGAGAAGCTTTCTTT	CASSQSPLPREAFF
TRBJ2-1	NA	TRBV4-2	TRBD2	TGTGCCAGCAGCCAACCCTCCGGGACTAGCGTCTACAATGAGCAGTTCTTC	CASSQPSGTSVYNEQFF
TRBJ2-1	NA	TRBV5-1	TRBD2	TGCGCCAGCAGCTCGGAAAGTAGCGGGGGCTCCTACAATGAGCAGTTCTTC	CASSSESSGGSYNEQFF
TRBJ2-5	NA	TRBV27	TRBD1	TGTGCCAGCAGGCGAATACAGGGGGCAAAGACCCAGTACTTC	CASRRIQGAKTQYF